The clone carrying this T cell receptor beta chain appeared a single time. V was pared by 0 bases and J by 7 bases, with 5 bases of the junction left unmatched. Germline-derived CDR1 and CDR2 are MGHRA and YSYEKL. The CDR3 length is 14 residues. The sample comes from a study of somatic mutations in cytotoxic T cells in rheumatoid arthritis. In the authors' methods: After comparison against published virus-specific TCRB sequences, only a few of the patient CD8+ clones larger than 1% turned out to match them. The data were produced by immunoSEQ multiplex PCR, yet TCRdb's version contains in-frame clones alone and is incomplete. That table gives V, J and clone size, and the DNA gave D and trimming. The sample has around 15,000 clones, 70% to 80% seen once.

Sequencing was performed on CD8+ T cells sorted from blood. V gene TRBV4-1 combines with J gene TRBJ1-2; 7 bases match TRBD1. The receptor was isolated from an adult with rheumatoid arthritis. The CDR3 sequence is CASSQDPAGGGYTF. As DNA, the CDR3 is TGCGCCAGCAGCCAAGATCCGGCAGGGGGTGGCTACACCTTC.